This T cell receptor beta chain was sequenced in a study of CD8 T cells in Susac syndrome. Study-wide results and limits: CD8+ clones in Susac expanded most in TEMRA cells and active patients. There were approximately 15 Susac-specific public clones in total CD8+ repertoires and four to six in CD8+ TEMRA repertoires.

cDNA came from approximately 0.5 to 1 ug RNA primed by random hexamers. Amplification of TCR beta CDR3 was carried out by immunoSEQ multiplex PCR, which covered 54 Vbeta and 13 Jbeta segments. In TCRdb, the immunoSEQ multiplex PCR reads were re-called with MiXCR into one record per CDR3 protein. Among more than 100,000 distinct CDR3 sequences listed, about 93% were seen once. As concerns this clonotype: The antigen is undetermined.

The sequenced target, TCR beta, came from blood CD8+ and CD4+ T cells. This sequence was found in a human donor with Susac syndrome. The sequenced sample was CD8+ T cells from PBMCs.

The CDR3 loop reads CATSDSMYEQYF. In nucleotides, the CDR3 is TGTGCCACCAGTGATAGCATGTACGAGCAGTACTTC. V usage is TRBV24-1 and J usage is TRBJ2-7; D gene unclear. This CDR3 is built from 12 residues. V lost 3 bases and J 4 bases, leaving 6 bases between the germline ends. CDR1 KGHDR and CDR2 SFDVKD come from the germline V gene.